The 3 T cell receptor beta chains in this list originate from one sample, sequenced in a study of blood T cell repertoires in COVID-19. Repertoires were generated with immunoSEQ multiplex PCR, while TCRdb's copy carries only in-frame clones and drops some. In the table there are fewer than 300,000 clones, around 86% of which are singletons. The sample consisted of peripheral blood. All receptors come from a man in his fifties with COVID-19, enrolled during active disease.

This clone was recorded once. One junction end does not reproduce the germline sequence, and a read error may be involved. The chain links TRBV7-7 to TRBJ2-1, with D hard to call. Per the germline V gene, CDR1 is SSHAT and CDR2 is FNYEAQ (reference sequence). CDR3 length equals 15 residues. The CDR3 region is CASSREWSPQNEQFF. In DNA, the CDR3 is TGTGCTAGCAGCCGCGAGTGGTCCCCCCAAAATGAGCAGTTCTTC.

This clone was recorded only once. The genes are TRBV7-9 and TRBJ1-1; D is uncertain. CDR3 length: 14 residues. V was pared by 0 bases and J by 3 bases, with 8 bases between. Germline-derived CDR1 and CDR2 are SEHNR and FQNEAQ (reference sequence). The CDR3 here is CASSLASGYTEAFF. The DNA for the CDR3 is TGTGCCAGCAGCTTAGCATCCGGGTACACTGAAGCTTTCTTT.

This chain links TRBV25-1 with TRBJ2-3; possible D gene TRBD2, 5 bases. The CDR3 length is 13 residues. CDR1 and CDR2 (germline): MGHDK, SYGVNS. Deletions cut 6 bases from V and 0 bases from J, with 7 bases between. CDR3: CASRRTSTDTQYF. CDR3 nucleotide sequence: TGTGCCAGCAGGCGGACTAGCACAGATACGCAGTATTTT.